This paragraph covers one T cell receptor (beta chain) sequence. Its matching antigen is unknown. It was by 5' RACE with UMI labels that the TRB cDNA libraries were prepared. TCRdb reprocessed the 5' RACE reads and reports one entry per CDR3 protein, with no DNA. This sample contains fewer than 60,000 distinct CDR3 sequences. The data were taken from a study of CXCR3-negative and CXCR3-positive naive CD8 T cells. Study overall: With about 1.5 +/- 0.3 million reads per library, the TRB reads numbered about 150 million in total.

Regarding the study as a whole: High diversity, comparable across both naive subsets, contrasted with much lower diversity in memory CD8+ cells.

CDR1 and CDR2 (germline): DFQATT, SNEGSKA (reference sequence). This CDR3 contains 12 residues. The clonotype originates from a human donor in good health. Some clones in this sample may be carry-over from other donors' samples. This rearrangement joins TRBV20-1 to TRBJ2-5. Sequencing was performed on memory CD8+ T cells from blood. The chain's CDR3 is CSATRAQETQYF.